Below, one T cell receptor (beta chain) is given with its context. TCRdb reprocessed the RACE reads with MiXCR, giving one entry per CDR3 protein. Of 350,000 to 400,000 distinct CDR3 sequences listed, about 6% were seen once; the top ten hold more than 5.5%. The germline V gene encodes CDR1 SEHNR and CDR2 FQNEAQ (reference sequence). The junction had 7 bases not matched to a gene; V was cut back by 4 bases and J by 0 bases. The CDR3 is 16 amino acids. This sample was included in a study of human T cells and chemical hapten exposure. Time point indicated: patch test 2, 6 weeks after DPC sensitization. This sample's treatment: therapeutic diphenylcyclopropenone sensitization with weekly scalp DPC.

The input for sequencing was whole blood, taken in connection with sensitization to the hapten diphenylcyclopropenone (DPC). V usage is TRBV7-9 and J usage is TRBJ2-7; 9 bases are a match to TRBD1. The origin of this receptor is a woman younger than 35 with alopecia areata. Some clones in this sample may be carry-over from other donors' samples. The CDR3 is CASSSVTGGISYEQYF. CDR3 nucleotide sequence: TGTGCCAGCAGCTCCGTAACAGGGGGCATCTCCTACGAGCAGTACTTC.